Shown below are 8 T cell receptor beta chains from a single sample sequenced in a study of blood T cell repertoires in COVID-19. The assay was immunoSEQ multiplex PCR, and TCRdb's table has in-frame clones only and misses some. The sample lists approximately 190,000 clones, 80% to 85% seen once, with around 6.1% in the top ten. The sample taken for sequencing was peripheral blood. The receptor set was obtained from a woman aged 35 to 49 with acute or convalescent COVID-19.

The gene calls are TRBV10-1 and TRBJ2-1, with 7 bases matching TRBD2. Germline CDR1 WNHNN, CDR2 SYGVQD (reference sequence). This CDR3 has 18 amino acids. Germline trimming cut 2 bases from V and 0 bases from J; bases unmatched to any gene: 10. For the CDR3, the DNA is TGCGCCAGCAGTGAGGTCCTAGCGGATCTTAGCTCCTACAATGAGCAGTTCTTC. Its protein product is CASSEVLADLSSYNEQFF.

This chain connects TRBV6-2 or TRBV6-3 to TRBJ2-6; D is possibly TRBD1 (6 bases). CDR3 length: 14 amino acids. Between the trimmed V and J ends, which lost 6 bases and 2 bases, there was a span of 8 bases. The germline V gene encodes CDR1 MNHEY and CDR2 SVGEGT. The CDR3 DNA sequence: TGTGCCAGCAGCAACAGGGCTGGGGCCAACGTCCTGACTTTC. Translation gives CASSNRAGANVLTF.

This clone was detected only once. The rearrangement joins TRBV2 to TRBJ1-2; TRBD1 matches at 8 bases. Germline V lookup: CDR1 SNHLY, CDR2 FYNNEI. With V trimmed by 5 bases and J by 6 bases, 11 bases remained unmatched. The CDR3 consists of 15 residues. This CDR3 is CASSQFIQGAHGYTF. The CDR3 DNA sequence: TGTGCCAGCAGTCAATTCATTCAGGGGGCTCATGGCTACACCTTC.

The sample holds a few counts of this clone. This chain connects TRBV28 to TRBJ2-1; TRBD2 matches at 11 bases. With V trimmed by 6 bases and J by 7 bases, 14 bases remained unmatched. Per germline, CDR1 MDHEN and CDR2 SYDVKM. The CDR3 loop spans 17 amino acids. CDR3 amino acids: CASSPGLAAYRGNEQFF. The CDR3 bases are TGTGCCAGCAGCCCGGGACTAGCGGCCTATAGGGGGAATGAGCAGTTCTTC.

This chain connects TRBV27 to TRBJ1-2, with D hard to call. Germline V lookup: CDR1 MNHEY, CDR2 SMNVEV (reference sequence). The CDR3 covers 16 residues. The V end was cut by 5 bases, the J end by 5 bases, with 21 bases between. The CDR3 nucleotides read TGTGCCAGCAGTCCGAGGGCCACCCGACCCGGTTATGGCTACACCTTC. Translating gives CASSPRATRPGYGYTF.

In this sample, this clone turned up a few times. CDR3 sequence reads: CAWDLQGSANYGYTF. The CDR3 bases are TGTGCCTGGGACCTACAGGGGTCTGCTAACTATGGCTACACCTTC. The genes are TRBV30 and TRBJ1-2, with TRBD1 matching 7 bases. The CDR3 runs 15 residues. Per germline, CDR1 GTSNPN and CDR2 SVGIG (reference sequence). With 5 bases clipped from V and 0 bases from J, the junction kept 9 bases outside the gene matches.

The chain joins TRBV5-5 to TRBJ2-3, with D possibly TRBD1 on 6 matching bases. The germline V gene has CDR1 SGHKS and CDR2 YYEKEE (reference sequence). The ends were cut back, 0 bases at V and 4 bases at J, with 12 bases in the middle. The CDR3 sequence is 15 residues long. The CDR3 DNA sequence: TGTGCCAGCAGCTTGGGGGGCCAGGGGCCAGATACGCAGTATTTT. Protein: CASSLGGQGPDTQYF. The full variable domain, in which reference TRBV5-5 and TRBJ2-3 provide the parts outside the CDR3, is DAGVTQSPTHLIKTRGQQVTLRCSPISGHKSVSWYQQVLGQGPQFIFQYYEKEERGRGNFPDRFSARQFPNYSSELNVNALLLGDSALYLCASSLGGQGPDTQYFGPGTRLTVL.

V and J are TRBV7-2 and TRBJ1-4; 8 bases align to TRBD1. Germline V gene sequence: CDR1 SGHTA, CDR2 FQGNSA. This CDR3 contains 14 residues. V lost 4 bases, J lost 8 bases, and 6 bases stayed unmatched. The CDR3 region has the DNA TGTGCCAGCAGCTCCGACAGGGGCGAAGAAAAACTGTTTTTT. It encodes CASSSDRGEEKLFF.